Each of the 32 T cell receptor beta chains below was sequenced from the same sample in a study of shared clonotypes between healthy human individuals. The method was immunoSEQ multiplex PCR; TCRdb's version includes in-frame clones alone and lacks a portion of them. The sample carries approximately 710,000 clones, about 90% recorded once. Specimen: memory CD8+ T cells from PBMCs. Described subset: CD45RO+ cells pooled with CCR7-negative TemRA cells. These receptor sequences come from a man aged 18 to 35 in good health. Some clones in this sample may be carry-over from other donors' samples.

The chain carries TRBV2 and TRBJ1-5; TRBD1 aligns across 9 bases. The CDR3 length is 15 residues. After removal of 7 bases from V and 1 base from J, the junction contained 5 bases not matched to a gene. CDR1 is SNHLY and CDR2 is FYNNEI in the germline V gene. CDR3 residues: CASTRTGDSNQPQHF. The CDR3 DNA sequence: TGTGCCAGCACCAGGACAGGGGACAGCAATCAGCCCCAGCATTTT.

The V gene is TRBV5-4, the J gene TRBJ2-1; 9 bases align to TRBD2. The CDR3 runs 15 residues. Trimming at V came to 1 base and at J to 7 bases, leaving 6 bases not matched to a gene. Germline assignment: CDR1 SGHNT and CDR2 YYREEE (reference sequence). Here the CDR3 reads CASSLKREVENEQFF. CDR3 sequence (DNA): TGTGCCAGCAGCTTGAAGCGGGAGGTCGAAAATGAGCAGTTCTTC.

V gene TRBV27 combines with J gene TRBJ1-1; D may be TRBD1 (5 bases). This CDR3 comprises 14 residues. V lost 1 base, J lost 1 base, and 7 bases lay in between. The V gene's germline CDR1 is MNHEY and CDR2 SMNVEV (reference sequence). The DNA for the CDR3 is TGTGCCAGCAGTTTATTCGGGGCGAACACTGAAGCTTTCTTT. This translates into CASSLFGANTEAFF.

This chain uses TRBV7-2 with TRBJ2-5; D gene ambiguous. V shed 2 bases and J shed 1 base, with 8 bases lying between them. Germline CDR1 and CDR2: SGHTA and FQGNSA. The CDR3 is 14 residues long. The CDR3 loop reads CASSLLGTQETQYF. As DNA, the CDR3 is TGTGCCAGCAGCTTATTGGGAACCCAAGAGACCCAGTACTTC.

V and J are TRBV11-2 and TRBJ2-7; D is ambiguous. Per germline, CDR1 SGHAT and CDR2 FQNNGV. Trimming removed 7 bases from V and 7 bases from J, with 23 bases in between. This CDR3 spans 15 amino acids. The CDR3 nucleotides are TGTGCCAGCACCATCCTGCGGCTAGAGAGTAGGGAGCAGTACTTC. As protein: CASTILRLESREQYF.

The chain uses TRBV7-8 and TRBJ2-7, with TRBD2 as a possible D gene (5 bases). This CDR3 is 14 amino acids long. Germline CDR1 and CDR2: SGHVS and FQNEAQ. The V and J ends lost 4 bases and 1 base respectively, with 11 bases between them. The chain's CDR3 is CASSWELGSYEQYF. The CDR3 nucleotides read TGTGCCAGCAGCTGGGAACTAGGTTCCTACGAGCAGTACTTC. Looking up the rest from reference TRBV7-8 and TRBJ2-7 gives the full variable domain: GAGVSQSPRYKVAKRGQDVALRCDPISGHVSLFWYQQALGQGPEFLTYFQNEAQLDKSGLPSDRFFAERPEGSVSTLKIQRTQQEDSAVYLCASSWELGSYEQYFGPGTRLTVT.

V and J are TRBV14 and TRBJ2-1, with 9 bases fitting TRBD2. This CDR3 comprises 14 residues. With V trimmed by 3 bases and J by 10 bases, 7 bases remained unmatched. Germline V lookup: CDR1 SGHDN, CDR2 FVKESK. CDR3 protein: CASSQLRGGHEQFF. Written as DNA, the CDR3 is TGTGCCAGCAGCCAGCTGCGGGGGGGGCACGAGCAGTTCTTC.

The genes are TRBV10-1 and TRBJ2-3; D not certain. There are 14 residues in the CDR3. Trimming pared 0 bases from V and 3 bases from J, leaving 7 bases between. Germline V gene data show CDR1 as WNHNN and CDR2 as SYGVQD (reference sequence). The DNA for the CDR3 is TGCGCCAGCAGTGAGTCGACTCGGACAGATACGCAGTATTTT. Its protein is CASSESTRTDTQYF.

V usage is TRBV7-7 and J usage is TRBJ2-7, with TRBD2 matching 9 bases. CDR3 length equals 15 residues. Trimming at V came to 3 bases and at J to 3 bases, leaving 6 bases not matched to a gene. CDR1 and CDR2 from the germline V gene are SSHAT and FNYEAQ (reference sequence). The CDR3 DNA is TGTGCCAGCAGCTTCCTTAGCGGGAGTGACTACGAGCAGTACTTC. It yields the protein CASSFLSGSDYEQYF.

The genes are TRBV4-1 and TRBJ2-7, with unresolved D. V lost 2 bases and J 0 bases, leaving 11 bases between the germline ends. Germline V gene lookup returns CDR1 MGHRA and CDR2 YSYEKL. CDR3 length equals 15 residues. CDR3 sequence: CASSQLFGSSYEQYF. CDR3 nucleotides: TGCGCCAGCAGCCAATTATTTGGCAGCTCCTACGAGCAGTACTTC.

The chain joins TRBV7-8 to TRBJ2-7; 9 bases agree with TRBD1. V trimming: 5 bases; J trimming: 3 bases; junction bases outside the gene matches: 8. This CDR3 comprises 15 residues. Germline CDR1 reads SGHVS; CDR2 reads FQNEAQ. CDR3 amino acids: CASSLTGTGNYEQYF. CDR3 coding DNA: TGTGCCAGCAGCCTAACCGGGACAGGGAACTACGAGCAGTACTTC.

CDR3 nucleotides: TGCGCCAGCAGCCTCGGCTCTAGCGGAGTTTTCTCCTACAATGAGCAGTTCTTC. Translated: CASSLGSSGVFSYNEQFF. The chain joins TRBV4-1 to TRBJ2-1, with TRBD2 identical over 7 bases. From germline, CDR1 is MGHRA and CDR2 YSYEKL. The CDR3 length is 18 residues. V was clipped by 4 bases and J by 0 bases; unmatched bases: 12.

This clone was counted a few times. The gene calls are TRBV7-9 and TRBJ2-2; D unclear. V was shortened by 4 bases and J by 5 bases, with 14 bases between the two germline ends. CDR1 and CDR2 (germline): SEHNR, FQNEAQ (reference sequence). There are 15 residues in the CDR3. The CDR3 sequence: CASSSRKGYTGELFF. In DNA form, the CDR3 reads TGTGCCAGCAGCTCACGGAAGGGCTATACCGGGGAGCTGTTTTTT.

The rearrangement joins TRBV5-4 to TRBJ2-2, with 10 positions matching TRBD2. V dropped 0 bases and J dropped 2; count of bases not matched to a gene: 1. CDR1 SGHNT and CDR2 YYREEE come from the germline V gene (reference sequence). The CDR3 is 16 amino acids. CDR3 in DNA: TGTGCCAGCAGCTTGGCTAGCGGGAGAAACACCGGGGAGCTGTTTTTT. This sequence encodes CASSLASGRNTGELFF.

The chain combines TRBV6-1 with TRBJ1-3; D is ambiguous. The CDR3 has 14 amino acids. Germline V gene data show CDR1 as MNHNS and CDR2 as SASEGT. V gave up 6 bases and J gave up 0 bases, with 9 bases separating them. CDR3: CASSTGISGNTIYF. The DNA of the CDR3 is TGTGCCAGCAGCACCGGGATCTCTGGAAACACCATATATTTT.

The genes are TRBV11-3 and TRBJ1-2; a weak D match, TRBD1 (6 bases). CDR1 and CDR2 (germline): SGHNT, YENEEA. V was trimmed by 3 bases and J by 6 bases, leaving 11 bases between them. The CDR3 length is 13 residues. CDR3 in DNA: TGTGCCAGCAGCTTCCCCAGGGGTGATGGCTACACCTTC. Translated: CASSFPRGDGYTF.

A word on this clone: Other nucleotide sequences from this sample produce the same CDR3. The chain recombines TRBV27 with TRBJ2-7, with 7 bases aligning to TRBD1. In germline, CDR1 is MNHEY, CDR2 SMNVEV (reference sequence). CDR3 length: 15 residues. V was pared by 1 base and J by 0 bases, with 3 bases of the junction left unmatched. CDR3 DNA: TGTGCCAGCAGTTTATGGACAGGTAGCTCCTACGAGCAGTACTTC. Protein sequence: CASSLWTGSSYEQYF.

CDR3 residues: CASTYLQGFGEQFF. In nucleotides, the CDR3 is TGTGCCAGCACCTATTTGCAGGGGTTCGGCGAGCAGTTCTTC. The V call is TRBV27, the J call TRBJ2-1, with D possibly being TRBD1 (6 bases). V was clipped by 7 bases and J by 10 bases, with 20 bases between them. Per the germline V gene, CDR1 is MNHEY and CDR2 is SMNVEV (reference sequence). The CDR3 covers 14 residues.

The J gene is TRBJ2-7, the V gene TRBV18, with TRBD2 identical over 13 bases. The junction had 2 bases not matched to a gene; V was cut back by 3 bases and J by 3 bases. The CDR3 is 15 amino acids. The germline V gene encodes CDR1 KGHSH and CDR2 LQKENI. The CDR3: CASSPRTSGSYEQYF. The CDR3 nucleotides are TGTGCCAGCTCACCCCGGACTAGCGGGAGCTACGAGCAGTACTTC.

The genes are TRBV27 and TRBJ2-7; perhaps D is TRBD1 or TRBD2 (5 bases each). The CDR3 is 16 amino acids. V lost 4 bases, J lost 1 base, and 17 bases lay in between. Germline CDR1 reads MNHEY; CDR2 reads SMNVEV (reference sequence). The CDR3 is CASSSGPGAGSYEQYF. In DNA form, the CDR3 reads TGTGCCAGCAGTTCAGGGCCCGGGGCAGGGTCCTACGAGCAGTACTTC.

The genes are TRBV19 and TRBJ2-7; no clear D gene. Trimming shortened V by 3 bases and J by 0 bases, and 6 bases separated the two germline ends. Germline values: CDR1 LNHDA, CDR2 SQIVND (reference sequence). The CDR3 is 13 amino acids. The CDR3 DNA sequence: TGTGCCAGTAGTATTGTCAACTCCTACGAGCAGTACTTC. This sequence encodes CASSIVNSYEQYF. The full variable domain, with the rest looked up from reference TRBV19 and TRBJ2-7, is DGGITQSPKYLFRKEGQNVTLSCEQNLNHDAMYWYRQDPGQGLRLIYYSQIVNDFQKGDIAEGYSVSREKKESFPLTVTSAQKNPTAFYLCASSIVNSYEQYFGPGTRLTVT.

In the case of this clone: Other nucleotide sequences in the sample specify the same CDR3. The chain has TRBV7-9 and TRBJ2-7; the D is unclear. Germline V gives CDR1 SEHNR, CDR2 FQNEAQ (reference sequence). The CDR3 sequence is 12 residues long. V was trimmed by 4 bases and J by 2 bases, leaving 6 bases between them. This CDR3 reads CASSSSPYEQYF. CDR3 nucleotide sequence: TGTGCCAGCAGCTCAAGCCCCTACGAGCAGTACTTC.

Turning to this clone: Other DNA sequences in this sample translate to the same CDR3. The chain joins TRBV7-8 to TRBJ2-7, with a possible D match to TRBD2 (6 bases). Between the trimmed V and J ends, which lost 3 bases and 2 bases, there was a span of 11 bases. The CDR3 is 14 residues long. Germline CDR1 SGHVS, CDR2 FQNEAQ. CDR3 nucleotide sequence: TGTGCCAGCAGCTTGGGACTCGCCGCCTACGAGCAGTACTTC. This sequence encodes CASSLGLAAYEQYF. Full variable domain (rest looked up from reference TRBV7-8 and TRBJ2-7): GAGVSQSPRYKVAKRGQDVALRCDPISGHVSLFWYQQALGQGPEFLTYFQNEAQLDKSGLPSDRFFAERPEGSVSTLKIQRTQQEDSAVYLCASSLGLAAYEQYFGPGTRLTVT.

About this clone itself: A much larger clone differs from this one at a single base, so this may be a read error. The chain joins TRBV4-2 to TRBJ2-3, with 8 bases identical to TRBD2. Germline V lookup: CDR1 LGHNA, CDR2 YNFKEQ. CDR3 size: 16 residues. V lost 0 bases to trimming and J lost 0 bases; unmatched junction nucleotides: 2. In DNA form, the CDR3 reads TGTGCCAGCAGCCAAGAGGCTAGCGGGAGCACAGATACGCAGTATTTT. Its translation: CASSQEASGSTDTQYF.

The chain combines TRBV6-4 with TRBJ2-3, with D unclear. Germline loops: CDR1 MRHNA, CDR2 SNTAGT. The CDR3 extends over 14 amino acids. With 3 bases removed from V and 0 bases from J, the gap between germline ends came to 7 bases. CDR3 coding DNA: TGTGCCAGCAGTGAAGAGGATAGCACAGATACGCAGTATTTT. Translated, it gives CASSEEDSTDTQYF.

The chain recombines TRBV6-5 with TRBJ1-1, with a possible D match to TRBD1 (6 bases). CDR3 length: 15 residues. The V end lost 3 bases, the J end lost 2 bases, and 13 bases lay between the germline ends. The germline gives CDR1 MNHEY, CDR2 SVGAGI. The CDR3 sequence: CASSYPGTPNTEAFF. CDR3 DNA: TGTGCCAGCAGTTATCCCGGGACACCAAACACTGAAGCTTTCTTT.

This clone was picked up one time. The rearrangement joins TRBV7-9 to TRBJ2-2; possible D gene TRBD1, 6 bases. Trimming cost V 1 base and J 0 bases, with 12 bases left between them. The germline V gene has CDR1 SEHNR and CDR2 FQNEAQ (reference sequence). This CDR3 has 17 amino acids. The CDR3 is CASSLGVWTANTGELFF. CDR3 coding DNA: TGTGCCAGCAGCTTAGGGGTGTGGACAGCGAACACCGGGGAGCTGTTTTTT.

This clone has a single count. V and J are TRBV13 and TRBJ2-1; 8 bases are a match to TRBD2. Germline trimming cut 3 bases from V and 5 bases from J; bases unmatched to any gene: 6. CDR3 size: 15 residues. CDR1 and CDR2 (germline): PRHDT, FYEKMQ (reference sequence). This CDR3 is CASSLGLAGNNEQFF. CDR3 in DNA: TGTGCCAGCAGCTTGGGATTAGCGGGAAACAATGAGCAGTTCTTC.

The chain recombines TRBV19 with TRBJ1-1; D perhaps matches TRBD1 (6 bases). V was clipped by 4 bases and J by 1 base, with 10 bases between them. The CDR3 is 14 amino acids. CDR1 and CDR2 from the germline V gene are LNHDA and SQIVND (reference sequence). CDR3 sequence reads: CASSKGQANTEAFF. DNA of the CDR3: TGTGCCAGTAGTAAGGGACAAGCGAACACTGAAGCTTTCTTT.

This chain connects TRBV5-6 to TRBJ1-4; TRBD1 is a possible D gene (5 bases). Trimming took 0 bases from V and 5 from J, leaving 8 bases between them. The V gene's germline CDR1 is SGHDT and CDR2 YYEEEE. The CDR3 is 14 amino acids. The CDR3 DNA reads TGTGCCAGCAGCTTGGCGGGGCAGAATGAAAAACTGTTTTTT. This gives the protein CASSLAGQNEKLFF.

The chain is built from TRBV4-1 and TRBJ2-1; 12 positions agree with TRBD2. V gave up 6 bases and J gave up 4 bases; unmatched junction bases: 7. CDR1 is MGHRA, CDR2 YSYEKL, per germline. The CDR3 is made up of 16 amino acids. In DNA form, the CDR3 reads TGCGCCAGCAGGTCCACCGGGACTAGCGGGTACAATGAGCAGTTCTTC. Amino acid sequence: CASRSTGTSGYNEQFF.

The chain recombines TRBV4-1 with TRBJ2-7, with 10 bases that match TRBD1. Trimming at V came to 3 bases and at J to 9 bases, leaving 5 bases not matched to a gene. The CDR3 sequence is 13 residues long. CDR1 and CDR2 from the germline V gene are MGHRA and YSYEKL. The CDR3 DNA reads TGCGCCAGCAGCCATAAGACAGGGGGCCGGCAGTACTTC. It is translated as CASSHKTGGRQYF.